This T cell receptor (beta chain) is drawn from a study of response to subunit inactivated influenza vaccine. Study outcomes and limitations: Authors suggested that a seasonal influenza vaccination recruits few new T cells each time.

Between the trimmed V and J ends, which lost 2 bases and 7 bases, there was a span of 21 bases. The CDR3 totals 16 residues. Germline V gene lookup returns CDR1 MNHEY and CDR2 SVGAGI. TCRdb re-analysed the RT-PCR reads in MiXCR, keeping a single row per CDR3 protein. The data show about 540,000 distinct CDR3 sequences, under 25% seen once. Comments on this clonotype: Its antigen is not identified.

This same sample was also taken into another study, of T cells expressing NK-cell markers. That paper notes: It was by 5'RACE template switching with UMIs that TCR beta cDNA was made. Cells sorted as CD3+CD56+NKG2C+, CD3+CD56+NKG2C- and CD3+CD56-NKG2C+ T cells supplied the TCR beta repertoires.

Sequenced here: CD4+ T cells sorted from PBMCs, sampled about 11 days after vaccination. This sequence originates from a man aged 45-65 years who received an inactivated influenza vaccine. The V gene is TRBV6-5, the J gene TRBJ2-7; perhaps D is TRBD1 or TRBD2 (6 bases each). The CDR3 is CASSYGRGDPPREQYF. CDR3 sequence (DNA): TGTGCCAGCAGTTACGGAAGGGGGGACCCACCTCGGGAGCAGTACTTC.